The 25 T cell receptor beta chains in this list originate from one sample, sequenced in a study of T cell responses to AZD1222 COVID-19 vaccine. The method was immunoSEQ multiplex PCR; TCRdb's version includes in-frame clones alone and lacks a portion of them. The repertoire holds just over 90,000 clones, with 80% to 90% as singletons. The material was peripheral blood, obtained 28 days after the second AZD1222 dose. These TCRs come from an adult who received the AZD1222 COVID-19 vaccine.

This CDR3 is CASSKYPLMGFF. The CDR3 bases are TGTGCCAGCAGCAAATACCCGTTGATGGGTTTCTTT. The J gene is TRBJ1-1, the V gene TRBV21-1. TRBV21-1 is a known pseudogene. CDR3 length: 12 amino acids.

The chain recombines TRBV11-2 with TRBJ1-5; D is unresolved. The V gene lost 1 base and the J gene lost 4 bases, with 5 bases spanning the gap. CDR1 is SGHAT and CDR2 is FQNNGV in the germline V gene. The CDR3 spans 13 residues. The CDR3 nucleotides read TGTGCCAGCAGCTTAGCTGGGAATCAGCCCCAGCATTTT. Amino acid sequence: CASSLAGNQPQHF.

V and J are TRBV5-1 and TRBJ1-2; 9 bases map to TRBD1. V was clipped by 4 bases and J by 4 bases; unmatched bases: 5. CDR1 and CDR2 (germline): SGHRS, YFSETQ. This CDR3 spans 14 amino acids. CDR3 DNA sequence: TGCGCCAGCAGCCAGACGACAGGGGGCTATGGCTACACCTTC. It specifies CASSQTTGGYGYTF.

The chain couples TRBV4-2 to TRBJ2-2, with no clear D. The CDR3 is 15 amino acids. Germline loops: CDR1 LGHNA, CDR2 YNFKEQ. Trimming took 0 bases from V and 6 from J, leaving 11 bases between them. The CDR3 here is CASSQDWRDAGELFF. For the CDR3, the DNA is TGTGCCAGCAGCCAAGATTGGAGAGATGCCGGGGAGCTGTTTTTT.

The gene calls are TRBV15 and TRBJ2-1, with TRBD1 matching 8 bases. Germline V gene sequence: CDR1 LNHNV, CDR2 YYDKDF (reference sequence). The ends lost 1 base at V and 0 bases at J; junction bases unmatched: 5. The CDR3 spans 17 residues. This CDR3 reads CATSRGGTGGSYNEQFF. CDR3 sequence (DNA): TGTGCCACCAGCAGAGGGGGAACAGGGGGCTCCTACAATGAGCAGTTCTTC. The variable domain in full, with the rest retrieved from reference TRBV15 and TRBJ2-1, is DAMVIQNPRYQVTQFGKPVTLSCSQTLNHNVMYWYQQKSSQAPKLLFHYYDKDFNNEADTPDNFQSRRPNTSFCFLDIRSPGLGDTAMYLCATSRGGTGGSYNEQFFGPGTRLTVL.

The chain has TRBV19 and TRBJ2-6, with D perhaps matching TRBD2 (6 bases). Germline assignment: CDR1 LNHDA and CDR2 SQIVND (reference sequence). This CDR3 region has 18 residues. The V and J ends lost 1 base and 4 bases respectively, with 17 bases between them. The CDR3: CASSIAGRLLWGANVLTF. The CDR3, as DNA: TGTGCCAGTAGTATAGCCGGGAGACTCTTGTGGGGGGCCAACGTCCTGACTTTC.

The chain links TRBV10-3 to TRBJ2-1; 12 bases line up with TRBD1. With 6 bases clipped from V and 16 bases from J, the junction kept 4 bases outside the gene matches. The CDR3 is 11 residues long. The germline V gene encodes CDR1 ENHRY and CDR2 SYGVKD. As DNA, the CDR3 is TGTGCCATCAGCCGGGACAGGGGGCTCTTCTTC. Translated, it gives CAISRDRGLFF.

The chain combines TRBV5-6 with TRBJ2-1, with 14 bases lining up with TRBD2. V trimming: 4 bases; J trimming: 0 bases; junction bases outside the gene matches: 9. This CDR3 is built from 19 residues. Per germline, CDR1 SGHDT and CDR2 YYEEEE. The CDR3 DNA reads TGTGCCAGCAGCCCCGGACTAGCGGGAGGCAAAAGCTCCTACAATGAGCAGTTCTTC. It encodes CASSPGLAGGKSSYNEQFF.

The gene calls are TRBV7-8 and TRBJ1-6; D is perhaps TRBD1 (6 bases). In germline, CDR1 is SGHVS, CDR2 FQNEAQ. V was trimmed by 6 bases and J by 10 bases, leaving 13 bases between them. CDR3 size: 13 residues. CDR3 sequence: CASRGDTQSPLHF. In DNA, the CDR3 is TGTGCCAGCAGAGGGGACACACAATCACCCCTCCACTTT.

The genes are TRBV5-1 and TRBJ2-1; D may be TRBD2 (6 bases). V dropped 2 bases and J dropped 9 bases, with 12 bases sitting between them. The CDR3 has 13 amino acids. Per the germline V gene, CDR1 is SGHRS and CDR2 is YFSETQ. CDR3: CASSFTGAGEQFF. CDR3 bases: TGCGCCAGCAGCTTTACGGGAGCAGGTGAGCAGTTCTTC.

The chain combines TRBV7-8 with TRBJ1-1; TRBD1 matches 10 bases. The ends lost 5 bases at V and 4 bases at J; junction bases unmatched: 4. The CDR3 length is 14 residues. In germline, CDR1 is SGHVS, CDR2 FQNEAQ. CDR3 region: CASSRQGASTEAFF. The CDR3 DNA is TGTGCCAGCAGCAGACAGGGGGCAAGCACTGAAGCTTTCTTT.

This chain uses TRBV6-1 with TRBJ1-1; D not resolved. The CDR3 is 12 amino acids. Trimming took off 1 base at V and 5 bases at J, with 5 bases between the two ends. The germline CDR1 and CDR2 sequences are MNHNS and SASEGT. CDR3 in DNA: TGTGCCAGCAGTGAAGTGGGGACTGAAGCTTTCTTT. Translating gives CASSEVGTEAFF.

This clone is classed as medium-sized. The chain joins TRBV6-5 to TRBJ2-1, with a possible D match to TRBD2 (6 bases). CDR3 length: 15 amino acids. Trimming cost V 2 bases and J 7 bases, with 15 bases left between them. Germline V gives CDR1 MNHEY, CDR2 SVGAGI. The CDR3 DNA follows: TGTGCCAGCAGTTACCCCCGTGGGGGGTCGAATGAGCAGTTCTTC. Amino acids: CASSYPRGGSNEQFF.

This clone has just one count. The V and J genes are TRBV7-9 and TRBJ2-5; 7 bases line up with TRBD2. Germline CDR1 and CDR2: SEHNR and FQNEAQ (reference sequence). The CDR3 is 16 amino acids. V trimming: 2 bases; J trimming: 5 bases; junction bases outside the gene matches: 11. CDR3 loop: CASSLIALAAPETQYF. In DNA, the CDR3 is TGTGCCAGCAGCTTAATCGCCCTAGCGGCACCTGAGACCCAGTACTTC.

Notes on this clone: Germline and junction disagree at one end, which may indicate a read error. V gene TRBV7-7 combines with J gene TRBJ1-1, with 7 bases matching TRBD1. The CDR3 totals 18 residues. Germline loops: CDR1 SSHAT, CDR2 FNYEAQ (reference sequence). The CDR3 DNA follows: TGTGCTAGCAGCTTAGACACAGGGGTCAAGGAGCTGACTACTGAAGCTTTCTTT. Translation: CASSLDTGVKELTTEAFF.

In its sample, this clone ranks as medium-sized. The CDR3 nucleotides read TGTGCCACCAGCAGAGAACTAGCGGGGGGGCCTAGCACAGATACGCAGTATTTT. As protein: CATSRELAGGPSTDTQYF. The chain recombines TRBV15 with TRBJ2-3, with 13 bases lining up with TRBD2. The junction had 3 bases not matched to a gene; V was cut back by 0 bases and J by 0 bases. The CDR3 consists of 18 residues. Germline CDR1 is LNHNV and CDR2 is YYDKDF (reference sequence). Full variable domain (rest looked up from reference TRBV15 and TRBJ2-3): DAMVIQNPRYQVTQFGKPVTLSCSQTLNHNVMYWYQQKSSQAPKLLFHYYDKDFNNEADTPDNFQSRRPNTSFCFLDIRSPGLGDTAMYLCATSRELAGGPSTDTQYFGPGTRLTVL.

The rearrangement joins TRBV29-1 to TRBJ2-1; D is perhaps TRBD1 (5 bases). This CDR3 is built from 15 residues. The germline V gene has CDR1 SQVTM and CDR2 ANQGSEA. V lost 7 bases, J lost 2 bases, and 18 bases lay in between. CDR3 in amino acids: CSADRRGGPYNEQFF. The DNA for the CDR3 is TGCAGCGCTGACAGACGCGGCGGCCCCTACAATGAGCAGTTCTTC.

The chain is built from TRBV18 and TRBJ1-4, with D hard to call. This CDR3 is 13 amino acids long. Trimming took off 6 bases at V and 8 bases at J, with 13 bases between the two ends. From germline, CDR1 is KGHSH and CDR2 LQKENI. Written as DNA, the CDR3 is TGTGCCAGCTCCCCAACGGGAACGGAAAAACTGTTTTTT. Residues: CASSPTGTEKLFF. Together with reference TRBV18 and TRBJ1-4, the CDR3 gives the full variable domain: NAGVMQNPRHLVRRRGQEARLRCSPMKGHSHVYWYRQLPEEGLKFMVYLQKENIIDESGMPKERFSAEFPKEGPSILRIQQVVRGDSAAYFCASSPTGTEKLFFGSGTQLSVL.

The J gene is TRBJ1-2, the V gene TRBV3-1 (or the pseudogene TRBV3-2); no definite D call. V lost 2 bases and J 3 bases, leaving 31 bases between the germline ends. Looked up from germline, CDR1 is LGHDT and CDR2 is YNNKEL (reference sequence). The CDR3 length is 21 residues. CDR3 bases: TGTGCCAGCAGCCAACGCCACTCCGCTTGGGGAGCAGGAAAACCCTACTATGGCTACACCTTC. This sequence encodes CASSQRHSAWGAGKPYYGYTF.

This rearrangement joins TRBV18 to TRBJ2-1; 10 positions agree with TRBD1. The CDR3 runs to 15 residues. Germline CDR1 reads KGHSH; CDR2 reads LQKENI. Losses at the gene ends were 6 bases for V and 2 bases for J; bases not matched to a gene: 4. CDR3 in amino acids: CASSPGTGAYNEQFF. CDR3 nucleotide sequence: TGTGCCAGCTCCCCCGGGACAGGGGCCTACAATGAGCAGTTCTTC.

J is TRBJ1-5 and V is TRBV19; D unclear. CDR3 length: 15 residues. Trimming shortened V by 3 bases and J by 1 base, and 10 bases separated the two germline ends. Germline CDR1 LNHDA, CDR2 SQIVND (reference sequence). The CDR3 region has the DNA TGTGCCAGTAGTATCTTACCGGGGAGCAATCAGCCCCAGCATTTT. Translated, it gives CASSILPGSNQPQHF.

V gene TRBV11-2 combines with J gene TRBJ1-3; maybe TRBD1 (6 bases). Germline values: CDR1 SGHAT, CDR2 FQNNGV. Trimming stripped 4 bases from V and 3 bases from J, with 7 bases between. The CDR3 spans 13 residues. The CDR3 sequence is CASSSDSGNTIYF. The CDR3, as DNA: TGTGCCAGCAGCTCGGACAGTGGAAACACCATATATTTT. Full variable domain (remainder filled in from reference TRBV11-2 and TRBJ1-3): EAGVAQSPRYKIIEKRQSVAFWCNPISGHATLYWYQQILGQGPKLLIQFQNNGVVDDSQLPKDRFSAERLKGVDSTLKIQPAKLEDSAVYLCASSSDSGNTIYFGEGSWLTVV.

V and J are TRBV3-1 (or the pseudogene TRBV3-2) and TRBJ1-1, with D uncertain. Germline V gene lookup returns CDR1 LGHDT and CDR2 YNNKEL (reference sequence). V was trimmed by 4 bases and J by 0 bases, leaving 24 bases between them. CDR3 length: 19 amino acids. The CDR3 region has the DNA TGTGCCAGCAGCCCCCGTCTGGGAGGCCGGGTAAAAATGAACACTGAAGCTTTCTTT. It encodes CASSPRLGGRVKMNTEAFF.

This chain uses TRBV7-3 with TRBJ2-2; perhaps TRBD1 as D (6 bases). Germline V gives CDR1 SGHTA, CDR2 FQGTGA. Trimming left V 2 bases short and J 4 bases short, with 11 bases between. The CDR3 is 15 amino acids. This CDR3 is CASSLQGLGTGELFF. The CDR3 nucleotides read TGTGCCAGCAGCTTACAGGGGTTGGGCACCGGGGAGCTGTTTTTT.

This chain uses TRBV2 with TRBJ2-1; no firm D call. The CDR3 loop spans 14 amino acids. Germline CDR1 SNHLY, CDR2 FYNNEI. V lost 4 bases and J 1 base, leaving 8 bases between the germline ends. This CDR3 reads CASSAALSYNEQFF. The CDR3 DNA reads as TGTGCCAGCAGTGCGGCACTTTCCTACAATGAGCAGTTCTTC.